The next 18 T cell receptor beta chains were all read from a single sample in a study of blood T cell repertoires in COVID-19. Measured with immunoSEQ multiplex PCR; TCRdb has only the in-frame clones, and not every one. There are roughly 150,000 clones in the sample; roughly 90% occur only once, and approximately 2.9% lies in the top ten. What was sequenced was peripheral blood. The receptors derive from a man in his fifties or sixties with acute or convalescent COVID-19.

This rearrangement joins TRBV5-1 to TRBJ1-1; TRBD1 is a possible D gene (6 bases). V lost 4 bases and J 5 bases, leaving 15 bases between the germline ends. This CDR3 has 14 amino acids. Germline assignment: CDR1 SGHRS and CDR2 YFSETQ. The CDR3 reads CASSRGQHGTEAFF. The DNA for the CDR3 is TGCGCCAGCAGCCGAGGACAGCATGGGACTGAAGCTTTCTTT.

The chain joins TRBV5-1 to TRBJ1-3, with 10 bases fitting TRBD1. Germline-derived CDR1 and CDR2 are SGHRS and YFSETQ. The V and J ends lost 5 bases and 2 bases, in that order; junction bases with no gene match: 1. The CDR3 has 14 residues. The CDR3 DNA reads as TGCGCCAGCAGAGACAGGGGGCCTGGAAACACCATATATTTT. This codes for CASRDRGPGNTIYF. The full variable domain, its missing parts supplied by reference TRBV5-1 and TRBJ1-3, is KAGVTQTPRYLIKTRGQQVTLSCSPISGHRSVSWYQQTPGQGLQFLFEYFSETQRNKGNFPGRFSGRQFSNSRSEMNVSTLELGDSALYLCASRDRGPGNTIYFGEGSWLTVV.

This chain connects TRBV6-5 to TRBJ2-1, with 9 bases that match TRBD2. Germline V lookup: CDR1 MNHEY, CDR2 SVGAGI. This CDR3 is built from 13 residues. V lost 7 bases to trimming and J lost 10 bases; unmatched junction nucleotides: 8. The CDR3 nucleotides are TGTGCCAGCACCCCTAGCGGGGTCGGGGAGCAGTTCTTC. Its protein is CASTPSGVGEQFF.

This chain connects TRBV27 to TRBJ2-4; D call uncertain. V shed 5 bases and J shed 0 bases, with 11 bases lying between them. This CDR3 region has 15 residues. Germline-derived CDR1 and CDR2 are MNHEY and SMNVEV (reference sequence). In DNA, the CDR3 is TGTGCCAGCAGTCCCACGGTTTTAGCCAAAAACATTCAGTACTTC. Its protein is CASSPTVLAKNIQYF.

This chain uses TRBV27 with TRBJ1-2; 7 bases fit TRBD1. The CDR3 is 14 residues long. CDR1 and CDR2 (germline): MNHEY, SMNVEV (reference sequence). The junction had 6 bases not matched to a gene; V was cut back by 4 bases and J by 4 bases. The CDR3 region has the DNA TGTGCCAGCAGTTCGACAGGGCTGGCCTATGGCTACACCTTC. Translated, it gives CASSSTGLAYGYTF.

V gene TRBV5-1 combines with J gene TRBJ1-2, with D possibly matching TRBD1 (6 bases). This CDR3 comprises 14 residues. Trimming took off 1 base at V and 2 bases at J, with 9 bases between the two ends. Germline CDR1 is SGHRS and CDR2 is YFSETQ. The CDR3 sequence is CASSLYQGNYGYTF. In nucleotides, the CDR3 is TGCGCCAGCAGCTTGTACCAGGGGAACTATGGCTACACCTTC.

The V and J genes are TRBV2 and TRBJ2-1, with D unclear. This CDR3 comprises 13 residues. Trimming stripped 8 bases from V and 0 bases from J, with 8 bases between. The germline gives CDR1 SNHLY, CDR2 FYNNEI. The CDR3 sequence is CASFASSYNEQFF. DNA of the CDR3: TGTGCCAGCTTCGCTAGCTCCTACAATGAGCAGTTCTTC.

This rearrangement joins TRBV18 to TRBJ1-1, with 9 bases that match TRBD1. The CDR3 loop spans 15 amino acids. Germline V CDR1 and CDR2: KGHSH, LQKENI. V lost 2 bases to trimming and J lost 1 base; unmatched junction nucleotides: 2. Here the CDR3 DNA reads TGTGCCAGCTCACCATGGGACAGGGCGAACACTGAAGCTTTCTTT. Translated, it gives CASSPWDRANTEAFF.

The V call is TRBV12-3 or TRBV12-4, the J call TRBJ2-7; D remains unclear. Deletions cut 5 bases from V and 3 bases from J, with 11 bases between. The CDR3 covers 13 residues. The CDR3 DNA reads as TGTGCCAGCAGTCTCAGAACCCGCTACGAGCAGTACTTC. Translating it yields CASSLRTRYEQYF.

This chain links TRBV3-1 (or the pseudogene TRBV3-2) with TRBJ1-2; D not resolved. The CDR3 covers 15 residues. V gave up 3 bases and J gave up 0 bases, with 11 bases separating them. Per germline, CDR1 LGHDT and CDR2 YNNKEL (reference sequence). The CDR3 spells CASSHPGSTNYGYTF. CDR3 sequence (DNA): TGTGCCAGCAGCCATCCGGGATCTACTAACTATGGCTACACCTTC.

V usage is TRBV19 and J usage is TRBJ1-4; D remains unclear. V lost 3 bases and J lost 2, with 7 bases in between. Germline V CDR1 and CDR2: LNHDA, SQIVND (reference sequence). The CDR3 runs 14 residues. As DNA, the CDR3 is TGTGCCAGTAGTATCGGGAGGACTAATGAAAAACTGTTTTTT. Amino acids: CASSIGRTNEKLFF.

This clone was counted a single time. V is TRBV3-1 (or the pseudogene TRBV3-2) and J is TRBJ2-3; D gene uncertain. The CDR3 is made up of 11 amino acids. Germline assignment: CDR1 LGHDT and CDR2 YNNKEL (reference sequence). V gave up 2 bases and J gave up 7 bases, with 4 bases separating them. CDR3 residues: CASSQSYTQYF. The CDR3 region has the DNA TGTGCCAGCAGCCAATCATATACGCAGTATTTT.

V is TRBV27 and J is TRBJ1-1; TRBD1 might be the D (6 bases). There are 13 residues in the CDR3. V lost 9 bases and J lost 2, with 13 bases in between. Germline V CDR1 and CDR2: MNHEY, SMNVEV (reference sequence). The CDR3, as DNA: TGTGCCAGTTCGAAGGACAGAAACACTGAAGCTTTCTTT. Its translation: CASSKDRNTEAFF.

This sequence joins TRBV6-5 and TRBJ1-5; D possibly corresponds to TRBD1 (5 bases). V was shortened by 2 bases and J by 5 bases, with 10 bases between the two germline ends. The CDR3 contains 14 residues. CDR1 MNHEY and CDR2 SVGAGI come from the germline V gene. The CDR3 DNA follows: TGTGCCAGCAGTTACAGGGGCCCTCATCAGCCCCAGCATTTT. Amino acid sequence: CASSYRGPHQPQHF.

This rearrangement joins TRBV6-5 to TRBJ1-5, with D perhaps matching TRBD1 (6 bases). This CDR3 has 13 amino acids. Per germline, CDR1 MNHEY and CDR2 SVGAGI. V lost 9 bases and J 6 bases, leaving 15 bases between the germline ends. The DNA for the CDR3 is TGTGCCAGTCAACAGGGCGTGAGTCAGCCCCAGCATTTT. This encodes CASQQGVSQPQHF.

The CDR3 DNA is TGCGCCAGCAGCCAAGAAACAGCTGAGAACTATGGCTACACCTTC. Its translation: CASSQETAENYGYTF. The chain employs TRBV4-1 and TRBJ1-2; no clear D gene. From germline, CDR1 is MGHRA and CDR2 YSYEKL. V lost 0 bases, J lost 2 bases, and 10 bases lay in between. The CDR3 has 15 amino acids.

The chain links TRBV4-2 to TRBJ2-3; no definite D call. Germline V CDR1 and CDR2: LGHNA, YNFKEQ. V was clipped by 0 bases and J by 10 bases, with 17 bases between them. The CDR3 has 15 residues. This CDR3 reads CASSQDLFYAGPQYF. DNA for the CDR3: TGTGCCAGCAGCCAAGACCTCTTCTATGCTGGTCCGCAGTATTTT.

This clone is a singleton in its sample. This chain links TRBV5-1 with TRBJ1-4; D might be TRBD1 (6 bases). CDR1 and CDR2 from the germline V gene are SGHRS and YFSETQ. Between the trimmed V and J ends, which lost 4 bases and 8 bases, there was a span of 15 bases. CDR3 size: 14 residues. The CDR3 region is CASSPQGFSEKLFF. The CDR3 DNA sequence: TGCGCCAGCAGCCCTCAGGGGTTCAGCGAAAAACTGTTTTTT.